The 10 T cell receptor beta chains given below trace back to one sample, sequenced in a study of OX40 agonist ivuxolimab in advanced cancers. TCRdb's table, derived via immunoSEQ multiplex PCR, lists solely in-frame clones and lacks some. This table holds under 90,000 clones, around 85% found once. The sequencing here drew on CD4+ or CD8+ T cells sorted from blood, taken in a trial of the OX40 agonist ivuxolimab. The source of these receptors is an adult with an advanced solid tumor such as melanoma, head and neck, liver or kidney cancer.

This sequence joins TRBV15 and TRBJ1-2; D is unresolved. Germline V lookup: CDR1 LNHNV, CDR2 YYDKDF (reference sequence). V gave up 0 bases and J gave up 2 bases, with 10 bases separating them. CDR3 length: 15 residues. Here the CDR3 reads CATSRDPRRNYGYTF. In DNA, the CDR3 is TGTGCCACCAGCAGAGACCCCCGGCGGAACTATGGCTACACCTTC.

The chain carries TRBV6-1 and TRBJ1-5; the D gene is possibly TRBD1 (6 bases). CDR3 length equals 17 residues. V was pared by 3 bases and J by 3 bases, with 18 bases between. Germline V gene lookup returns CDR1 MNHNS and CDR2 SASEGT. Written as DNA, the CDR3 is TGTGCCAGCAGTGAGGTTAGAAGGGGGGCTTTCAATCAGCCCCAGCATTTT. Residues: CASSEVRRGAFNQPQHF.

The rearrangement links TRBV27 to TRBJ2-3; TRBD1 is a possible D gene (6 bases). The V end was cut by 3 bases, the J end by 0 bases, with 7 bases between. This CDR3 has 14 residues. Germline-derived CDR1 and CDR2 are MNHEY and SMNVEV (reference sequence). The CDR3 coding sequence is TGTGCCAGCAGTTTCAGGGGAAGCACAGATACGCAGTATTTT. It translates to CASSFRGSTDTQYF.

This chain joins TRBV4-1 and TRBJ2-5, with 7 bases matching TRBD1. CDR1 and CDR2 from the germline V gene are MGHRA and YSYEKL. The J segment lost 5 bases and the V segment lost 2 bases, leaving 8 bases of the junction unmatched. The CDR3 is 15 residues long. CDR3 in amino acids: CASSQLTGARETQYF. The CDR3 DNA is TGCGCCAGCAGCCAATTAACAGGGGCGCGGGAGACCCAGTACTTC.

This chain joins TRBV30 and TRBJ2-3, with 7 bases that match TRBD2. The CDR3 is made up of 16 amino acids. Losses at the gene ends were 2 bases for V and 1 base for J; bases not matched to a gene: 9. The V gene's germline CDR1 is GTSNPN and CDR2 SVGIG (reference sequence). The chain's CDR3 is CAWSRSAGAGTDTQYF. The CDR3 DNA reads TGTGCCTGGAGTCGTTCGGCGGGAGCAGGCACAGATACGCAGTATTTT.

V and J are TRBV7-2 and TRBJ1-2; D not certain. CDR1 is SGHTA and CDR2 is FQGNSA in the germline V gene. The CDR3 covers 14 residues. V shed 0 bases and J shed 6 bases, with 11 bases lying between them. CDR3 sequence: CASSLAWPEDGYTF. The CDR3 bases are TGTGCCAGCAGCTTAGCGTGGCCCGAGGATGGCTACACCTTC.

This clone was counted a single time. The V gene is TRBV25-1, the J gene TRBJ1-5; D is unresolved. The CDR3 consists of 13 residues. Germline CDR1 MGHDK, CDR2 SYGVNS. V dropped 3 bases and J dropped 4 bases, with 7 bases sitting between them. CDR3 coding DNA: TGTGCCAGCAGTGAGGTAGGGAATCAGCCCCAGCATTTT. This codes for CASSEVGNQPQHF.

This chain links TRBV7-9 with TRBJ1-1; D remains ambiguous. This CDR3 region has 13 residues. The germline V gene encodes CDR1 SEHNR and CDR2 FQNEAQ (reference sequence). The V end was cut by 7 bases, the J end by 4 bases, with 13 bases between. Here the CDR3 DNA reads TGTGCCAGCACCCTGACTGAGGGCACTGAAGCTTTCTTT. Translation gives CASTLTEGTEAFF.

This clone showed up just once. V and J are TRBV19 and TRBJ2-1, with 7 bases aligning to TRBD1. The germline CDR1 and CDR2 sequences are LNHDA and SQIVND (reference sequence). Trimming at V came to 5 bases and at J to 3 bases, leaving 7 bases not matched to a gene. CDR3 length: 15 residues. The DNA for the CDR3 is TGTGCCAGTAGTCGACAGGGTTCGGTCTACAATGAGCAGTTCTTC. It codes for CASSRQGSVYNEQFF. The whole variable domain, filled in from reference TRBV19 and TRBJ2-1, reads DGGITQSPKYLFRKEGQNVTLSCEQNLNHDAMYWYRQDPGQGLRLIYYSQIVNDFQKGDIAEGYSVSREKKESFPLTVTSAQKNPTAFYLCASSRQGSVYNEQFFGPGTRLTVL.

The V and J genes are TRBV5-6 and TRBJ2-1; a possible D gene is TRBD2 (5 bases). This CDR3 has 15 residues. CDR1 is SGHDT and CDR2 is YYEEEE in the germline V gene. Trimming took 1 base from V and 1 from J, leaving 9 bases between them. Here the CDR3 reads CASSLSSLSYNEQFF. In DNA, the CDR3 is TGTGCCAGCAGCTTGTCTAGCCTTTCCTACAATGAGCAGTTCTTC.